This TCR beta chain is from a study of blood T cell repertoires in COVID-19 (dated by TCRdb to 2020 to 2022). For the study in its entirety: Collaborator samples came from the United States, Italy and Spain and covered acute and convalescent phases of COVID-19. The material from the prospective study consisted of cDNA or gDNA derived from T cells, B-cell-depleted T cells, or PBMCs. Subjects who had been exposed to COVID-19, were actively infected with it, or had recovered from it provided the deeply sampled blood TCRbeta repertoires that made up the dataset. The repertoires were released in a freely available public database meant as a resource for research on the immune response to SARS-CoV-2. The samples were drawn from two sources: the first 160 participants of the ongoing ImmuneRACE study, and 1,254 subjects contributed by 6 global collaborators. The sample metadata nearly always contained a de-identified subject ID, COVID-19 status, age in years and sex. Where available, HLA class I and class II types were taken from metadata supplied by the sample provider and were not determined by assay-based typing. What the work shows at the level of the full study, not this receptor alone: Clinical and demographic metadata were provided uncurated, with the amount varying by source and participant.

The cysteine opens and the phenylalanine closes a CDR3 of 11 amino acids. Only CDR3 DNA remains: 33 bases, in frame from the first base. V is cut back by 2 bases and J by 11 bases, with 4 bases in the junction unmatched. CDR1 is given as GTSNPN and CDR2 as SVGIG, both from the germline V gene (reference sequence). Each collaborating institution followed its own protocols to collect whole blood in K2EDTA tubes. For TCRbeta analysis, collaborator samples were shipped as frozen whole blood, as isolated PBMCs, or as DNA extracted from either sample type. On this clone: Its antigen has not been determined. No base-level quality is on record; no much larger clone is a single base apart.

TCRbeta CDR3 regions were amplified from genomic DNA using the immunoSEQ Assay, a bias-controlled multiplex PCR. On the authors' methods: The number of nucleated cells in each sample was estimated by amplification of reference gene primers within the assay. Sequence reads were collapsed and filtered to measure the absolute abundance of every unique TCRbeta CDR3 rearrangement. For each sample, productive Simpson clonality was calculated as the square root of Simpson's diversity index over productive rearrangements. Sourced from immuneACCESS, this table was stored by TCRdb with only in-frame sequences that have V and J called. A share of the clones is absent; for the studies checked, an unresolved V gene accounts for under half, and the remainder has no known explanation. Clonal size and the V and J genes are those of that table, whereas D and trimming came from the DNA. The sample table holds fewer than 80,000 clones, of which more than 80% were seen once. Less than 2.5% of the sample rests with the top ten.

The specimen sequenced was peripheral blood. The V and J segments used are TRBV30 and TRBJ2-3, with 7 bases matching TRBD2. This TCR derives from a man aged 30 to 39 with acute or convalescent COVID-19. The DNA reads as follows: TGTGCCTGGAGTCCTGGGAGGGGGCAGTATTTT. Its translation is CAWSPGRGQYF. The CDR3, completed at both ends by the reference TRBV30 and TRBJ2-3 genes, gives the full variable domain SQTIHQWPATLVQPVGSPLSLECTVEGTSNPNLYWYRQAAGRGLQLLFYSVGIGQISSEVPQNLSASRPQDRQFILSSKKLLLSDSGFYLCAWSPGRGQYFGPGTRLTVL.